This TCR beta chain was identified in a study of untreated major depressive disorder. Findings and caveats of the study: TRBV05-01 (Vbeta 5.1) usage was higher in CD4+ T cells of depressed patients than controls. The sequencing tests were limited to three preselected Vbeta families.

Trimming took 5 bases from V and 0 from J, leaving 16 bases between them. The CDR3 extends over 16 amino acids. In germline, CDR1 is SGHNT, CDR2 YENEEA. This table comes from immunoSEQ multiplex PCR, and its TCRdb copy is limited to in-frame clones, with some not included. The table shows about 20,000 clones, with 70% to 90% occurring only once. CD4+ T cells were isolated from thawed PBMCs by magnetic negative selection. As to this clone: Its target is unknown.

The TCR comes from a woman in her twenties or thirties in good health. Sequenced input: CD4+ T cells from PBMCs. V gene TRBV11-3 combines with J gene TRBJ2-5; D is perhaps TRBD2 (5 bases). CDR3 in DNA: TGTGCCAGCAGCGTTGGACGTTCCGGGGACCAAGAGACCCAGTACTTC. This translates into CASSVGRSGDQETQYF.